A single sample gave rise to the 12 T cell receptor beta chains below, sequenced in a study of blood T cell repertoires in COVID-19. This table comes from immunoSEQ multiplex PCR, and its TCRdb copy is limited to in-frame clones, with some not included. The top ten clones hold under 3% of a sample with 130,000 to 150,000 clones, about 90% of them seen once. The sample was peripheral blood. These TCRs come from a human donor in a cohort sampled during active COVID-19.

This clone was observed once. This sequence joins TRBV19 and TRBJ2-3; a possible D gene is TRBD1 (5 bases). Germline V gene sequence: CDR1 LNHDA, CDR2 SQIVND (reference sequence). The CDR3 runs to 15 residues. The V gene lost 3 bases and the J gene lost 0 bases, with 10 bases spanning the gap. CDR3 in amino acids: CASSMAQGSTDTQYF. In DNA, the CDR3 is TGTGCCAGTAGTATGGCGCAGGGTAGCACAGATACGCAGTATTTT.

The chain employs TRBV4-3 and TRBJ1-5; 9 bases align to TRBD1. This CDR3 region has 15 residues. Germline CDR1 reads LGHNA; CDR2 reads YSLEER. V lost 0 bases and J lost 6; bases outside the gene matches: 3. In DNA form, the CDR3 reads TGCGCCAGCAGCCAAGAGGACAGGGGAACTCAGCCCCAGCATTTT. This codes for CASSQEDRGTQPQHF.

This sequence joins TRBV30 and TRBJ2-7; TRBD1 aligns across 10 bases. CDR1 and CDR2 (germline): GTSNPN, SVGIG (reference sequence). V shed 5 bases and J 2 bases; nucleotides not matched to a gene: 3. This CDR3 spans 13 amino acids. Here the CDR3 reads CAWGGQGPYEQYF. The DNA for the CDR3 is TGTGCCTGGGGGGGACAGGGGCCCTACGAGCAGTACTTC.

The J gene is TRBJ2-2, the V gene TRBV19, with TRBD1 matching 7 bases. Per germline, CDR1 LNHDA and CDR2 SQIVND (reference sequence). V trimming: 1 base; J trimming: 3 bases; junction bases outside the gene matches: 8. This CDR3 comprises 17 residues. The DNA for the CDR3 is TGTGCCAGTAGTATAGGAAGGGGGCGTATGTACACCGGGGAGCTGTTTTTT. Translating gives CASSIGRGRMYTGELFF.

V and J are TRBV5-4 and TRBJ1-5, with TRBD1 as a possible D gene (6 bases). The length of the CDR3 is 14 residues. With 0 bases removed from V and 4 bases from J, the gap between germline ends came to 8 bases. Germline CDR1 SGHNT, CDR2 YYREEE (reference sequence). In nucleotides, the CDR3 is TGTGCCAGCAGCTTGGGGGGGACAAATCAGCCCCAGCATTTT. Translation gives CASSLGGTNQPQHF.

This chain joins TRBV6-2 or TRBV6-3 and TRBJ1-1; D gene uncertain. The CDR3 contains 12 residues. Germline-derived CDR1 and CDR2 are MNHEY and SVGEGT. V lost 5 bases to trimming and J lost 3 bases, with 7 bases between them. This CDR3 is CASSLTYTEAFF. The CDR3, as DNA: TGTGCCAGCAGTCTAACCTACACTGAAGCTTTCTTT.

This chain connects TRBV28 to TRBJ2-1; a weak D match, TRBD2 (6 bases). Trimming took off 7 bases at V and 8 bases at J, with 15 bases between the two ends. CDR1 is MDHEN and CDR2 is SYDVKM in the germline V gene. CDR3 length: 13 amino acids. The CDR3 loop reads CASNGSPGDEQFF. The CDR3 nucleotides are TGTGCCAGCAACGGGAGTCCAGGAGATGAGCAGTTCTTC.

V is TRBV6-5 and J is TRBJ1-5; possible D gene TRBD1, 5 bases. Trimming took 6 bases from V and 1 from J, leaving 13 bases between them. Looked up from germline, CDR1 is MNHEY and CDR2 is SVGAGI. There are 15 residues in the CDR3. CDR3 coding DNA: TGTGCCAGCAGCGCGCGCCCAGGGAGCAATCAGCCCCAGCATTTT. Its protein product is CASSARPGSNQPQHF.

The V gene is TRBV7-6, the J gene TRBJ1-4; possible D gene TRBD1, 6 bases. V was shortened by 3 bases and J by 8 bases, with 10 bases between the two germline ends. The CDR3 covers 13 residues. CDR1 is SGHVS and CDR2 is FNYEAQ in the germline V gene. This chain's CDR3 is CASSFFTGEKLFF. The CDR3 nucleotides read TGTGCCAGCAGCTTTTTCACAGGGGAAAAACTGTTTTTT.

This chain connects TRBV2 to TRBJ2-1; 8 nucleotides line up with TRBD2. V gave up 5 bases and J gave up 4 bases; unmatched junction bases: 7. This CDR3 has 15 amino acids. CDR1 is SNHLY, CDR2 FYNNEI, per germline. The CDR3 loop is CASSKSGSVYNEQFF. The CDR3 DNA is TGTGCCAGCAGTAAAAGCGGGAGCGTATACAATGAGCAGTTCTTC.

This clone appeared a single time. The V gene is TRBV5-4, the J gene TRBJ1-4; 7 nucleotides agree with TRBD1. The V segment lost 4 bases and the J segment 4 bases; nucleotides outside the gene matches: 7. This CDR3 has 15 residues. CDR1 and CDR2 from the germline V gene are SGHNT and YYREEE (reference sequence). CDR3 region: CASSENRGLNEKLFF. CDR3 DNA: TGTGCCAGCAGCGAAAACAGGGGCCTTAATGAAAAACTGTTTTTT.

The V and J genes are TRBV18 and TRBJ1-4; D is unclear. This CDR3 is 16 amino acids long. V lost 4 bases, J lost 4 bases, and 16 bases lay in between. CDR1 is KGHSH and CDR2 is LQKENI in the germline V gene. The CDR3 bases are TGTGCCAGCTCACAGGAGGTCGGGAAATTTAATGAAAAACTGTTTTTT. It encodes CASSQEVGKFNEKLFF.